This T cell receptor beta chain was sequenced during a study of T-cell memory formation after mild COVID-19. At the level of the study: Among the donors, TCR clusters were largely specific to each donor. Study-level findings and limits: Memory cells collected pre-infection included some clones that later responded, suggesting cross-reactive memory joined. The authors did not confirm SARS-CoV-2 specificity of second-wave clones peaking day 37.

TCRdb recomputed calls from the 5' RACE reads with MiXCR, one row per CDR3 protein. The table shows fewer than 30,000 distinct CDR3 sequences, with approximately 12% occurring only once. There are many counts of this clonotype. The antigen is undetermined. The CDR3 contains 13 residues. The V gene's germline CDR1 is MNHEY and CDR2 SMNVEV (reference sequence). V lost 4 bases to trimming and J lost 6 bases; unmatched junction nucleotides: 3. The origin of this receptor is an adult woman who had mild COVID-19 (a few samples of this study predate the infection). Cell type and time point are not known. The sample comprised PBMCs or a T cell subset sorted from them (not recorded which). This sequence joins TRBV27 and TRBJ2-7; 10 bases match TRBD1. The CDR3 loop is CASSWTGGSEQYF. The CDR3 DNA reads TGTGCCAGCAGTTGGACAGGGGGGAGCGAGCAGTACTTC.